The 26 T cell receptor beta chains given below trace back to one sample, sequenced in a study of cytomegalovirus exposure and HLA in healthy donors. This PCR relied on a set of 60 Vbeta primers and 13 Jbeta primers. Some clones are missing from TCRdb's copy, which holds only in-frame ones; the method was immunoSEQ multiplex PCR. The repertoire holds more than 100,000 clones, roughly 68% seen once, with 5.8% in the top ten. Sequenced input: PBMCs. All receptors come from a woman aged 50 to 60 in good health and CMV-seropositive.

The V and J genes are TRBV18 and TRBJ2-7; 9 bases line up with TRBD1. V lost 2 bases, J lost 5 bases, and 7 bases stayed unmatched. Germline V gene data show CDR1 as KGHSH and CDR2 as LQKENI. The CDR3 is 15 amino acids. The CDR3 sequence: CASSPTGGRIHEQYF. The CDR3 DNA reads TGTGCCAGCTCACCAACAGGGGGCAGAATCCACGAGCAGTACTTC.

The V call is TRBV6-5, the J call TRBJ2-7, with D possibly matching TRBD1 (6 bases). CDR3 size: 13 residues. The V and J ends lost 0 bases and 6 bases respectively, with 9 bases between them. The germline gives CDR1 MNHEY, CDR2 SVGAGI. Here the CDR3 reads CASSYSRGGEQYF. In DNA form, the CDR3 reads TGTGCCAGCAGTTACTCGAGAGGGGGCGAGCAGTACTTC.

CDR3 amino acids: CASSLGGEETQYF. The CDR3 region has the DNA TGTGCCAGCAGCTTAGGCGGGGAAGAGACCCAGTACTTC. The V and J genes are TRBV7-9 and TRBJ2-5, with D possibly being TRBD2 (6 bases). The V end lost 1 base, the J end lost 3 bases, and 6 bases lay between the germline ends. CDR1 and CDR2 (germline): SEHNR, FQNEAQ (reference sequence). The CDR3 covers 13 residues.

The chain couples TRBV5-6 to TRBJ2-5, with D maybe TRBD2 (7 bases). V lost 1 base, J lost 5 bases, and 24 bases lay in between. This CDR3 has 18 amino acids. Per the germline V gene, CDR1 is SGHDT and CDR2 is YYEEEE. This CDR3 reads CASSLMWAGAVSGETQYF. The DNA for the CDR3 is TGTGCCAGCAGCTTGATGTGGGCGGGGGCCGTTTCTGGGGAGACCCAGTACTTC.

The chain employs TRBV5-1 and TRBJ1-1; 8 positions agree with TRBD1. V shed 4 bases, J shed 0 bases, and the junction held 8 bases outside the gene matches. This CDR3 has 16 amino acids. Looked up from germline, CDR1 is SGHRS and CDR2 is YFSETQ. The CDR3 DNA is TGCGCCAGCAGCATCGACAGGGGAAGGGTGAACACTGAAGCTTTCTTT. Amino acids: CASSIDRGRVNTEAFF.

The chain carries TRBV4-1 and TRBJ2-7; D is unresolved. V was trimmed by 0 bases and J by 5 bases, leaving 11 bases between them. CDR1 is MGHRA and CDR2 is YSYEKL in the germline V gene. The CDR3 contains 14 residues. The CDR3 loop reads CASSQEPEWDEQYF. For the CDR3, the DNA is TGCGCCAGCAGCCAAGAGCCGGAGTGGGACGAGCAGTACTTC.

This chain uses TRBV5-4 with TRBJ2-2; 7 positions agree with TRBD1. The CDR3 is 15 residues long. Germline CDR1 SGHNT, CDR2 YYREEE (reference sequence). Trimming took 4 bases from V and 4 from J; bases not matched to a gene: 7. This chain's CDR3 is CASSPPGGITGELFF. CDR3 in DNA: TGTGCCAGCAGCCCCCCAGGGGGTATCACCGGGGAGCTGTTTTTT. Complete variable domain (other parts from reference TRBV5-4 and TRBJ2-2): ETGVTQSPTHLIKTRGQQVTLRCSSQSGHNTVSWYQQALGQGPQFIFQYYREEENGRGNFPPRFSGLQFPNYSSELNVNALELDDSALYLCASSPPGGITGELFFGEGSRLTVL.

This CDR3 is CATSTSGSGTNEKLFF. The CDR3 nucleotides read TGTGCCACCAGCACATCGGGTTCGGGAACTAATGAAAAACTGTTTTTT. This sequence joins TRBV15 and TRBJ1-4, with D unresolved. Trimming removed 4 bases from V and 1 base from J, with 13 bases in between. Germline lookup yields CDR1 LNHNV and CDR2 YYDKDF (reference sequence). This CDR3 region has 16 residues.

This chain joins TRBV27 and TRBJ1-5, with a weak D call TRBD1 (5 bases). CDR1 and CDR2 (germline): MNHEY, SMNVEV (reference sequence). The CDR3 consists of 12 residues. V was trimmed by 4 bases and J by 9 bases, leaving 10 bases between them. Written as DNA, the CDR3 is TGTGCCAGCAGTTCCGGGGGGGGGCCCCAGCATTTT. It is translated as CASSSGGGPQHF.

About this clone: The junction departs from germline at one end; a sequencing error may be responsible. The V and J genes are TRBV4-3 and TRBJ2-4, with TRBD2 matching 13 bases. The length of the CDR3 is 17 residues. Germline V gene data show CDR1 as LGHNA and CDR2 as YSLEER. The CDR3 spells CAGSQGTSGGGLNIQYF. CDR3 nucleotides: TGCGCCGGCAGCCAAGGAACTAGCGGGGGGGGTCTAAACATTCAGTACTTC.

The chain is built from TRBV7-2 and TRBJ1-1, with D perhaps matching TRBD1 (5 bases). V dropped 5 bases and J dropped 5 bases, with 15 bases sitting between them. The length of the CDR3 is 14 residues. Germline V CDR1 and CDR2: SGHTA, FQGNSA. In DNA form, the CDR3 reads TGTGCCAGCAGCCCGGGACTCGCGAGGACTGAAGCTTTCTTT. This sequence encodes CASSPGLARTEAFF.

The CDR3 sequence: CASSYGHIPSYEQYF. CDR3 in DNA: TGTGCCAGCAGTTACGGGCATATACCCTCGTACGAGCAGTACTTC. The chain recombines TRBV6-6 with TRBJ2-7; D is unresolved. With 2 bases removed from V and 4 bases from J, the gap between germline ends came to 15 bases. The CDR3 runs 15 residues. Germline lookup yields CDR1 MNHNY and CDR2 SVGAGI (reference sequence).

This rearrangement joins TRBV5-1 to TRBJ2-2, with D possibly TRBD2 on 6 matching bases. With 4 bases removed from V and 1 base from J, the gap between germline ends came to 17 bases. This CDR3 has 17 residues. Germline V gene data show CDR1 as SGHRS and CDR2 as YFSETQ. Written as DNA, the CDR3 is TGCGCCAGCAGCCCCGGCCCGGGACTCGGGAACACCGGGGAGCTGTTTTTT. Residues: CASSPGPGLGNTGELFF.

This clone turned up a few times. This chain links TRBV29-1 with TRBJ2-1; TRBD1 aligns across 9 bases. CDR1 is SQVTM and CDR2 is ANQGSEA in the germline V gene. The CDR3 length is 13 residues. V lost 5 bases and J lost 4; bases outside the gene matches: 3. The CDR3 DNA sequence: TGCAGCGTTCCGGACAGGGGATACAATGAGCAGTTCTTC. Its translation is CSVPDRGYNEQFF.

The chain employs TRBV5-1 and TRBJ1-1, with TRBD1 as a possible D gene (5 bases). V was trimmed by 1 base and J by 5 bases, leaving 12 bases between them. The CDR3 length is 14 residues. Germline V gives CDR1 SGHRS, CDR2 YFSETQ. CDR3 bases: TGCGCCAGCAGCTTGTTGGTGGGGGGGACTGAAGCTTTCTTT. Protein sequence: CASSLLVGGTEAFF.

This clone was detected once. This chain joins TRBV2 and TRBJ2-3; D uncertain. The CDR3 sequence is 11 residues long. Germline values: CDR1 SNHLY, CDR2 FYNNEI. V gave up 9 bases and J gave up 4 bases, with 8 bases separating them. The CDR3 loop reads CASLTADTQYF. In DNA form, the CDR3 reads TGTGCCAGTCTTACAGCAGATACGCAGTATTTT.

The rearrangement links TRBV15 to TRBJ2-2; maybe TRBD2 (6 bases). Germline CDR1 and CDR2: LNHNV and YYDKDF (reference sequence). This CDR3 has 15 residues. Trimming took off 7 bases at V and 1 base at J, with 13 bases between the two ends. The CDR3 DNA follows: TGTGCCACCAAGTCGGGAGCAGGGAACACCGGGGAGCTGTTTTTT. Translation gives CATKSGAGNTGELFF. Full variable domain (rest looked up from reference TRBV15 and TRBJ2-2): DAMVIQNPRYQVTQFGKPVTLSCSQTLNHNVMYWYQQKSSQAPKLLFHYYDKDFNNEADTPDNFQSRRPNTSFCFLDIRSPGLGDTAMYLCATKSGAGNTGELFFGEGSRLTVL.

The chain links TRBV19 to TRBJ1-5; unclear D gene. The CDR3 covers 12 residues. V shed 6 bases and J shed 7 bases, with 10 bases lying between them. CDR1 and CDR2 from the germline V gene are LNHDA and SQIVND (reference sequence). CDR3 nucleotide sequence: TGTGCCAGTAGCCCCTCCCGGCAGCCCCAGCATTTT. This sequence encodes CASSPSRQPQHF.

About this clone: One end of the junction fails to match germline, which may point to a read error. The gene calls are TRBV5-6 and TRBJ2-4; 12 bases agree with TRBD1. Per the germline V gene, CDR1 is SGHDT and CDR2 is YYEEEE. This CDR3 spans 15 amino acids. The CDR3 loop is CANSLGGTGGEVGYF. For the CDR3, the DNA is TGTGCCAACAGCTTGGGTGGGACAGGGGGCGAAGTGGGTTACTTC.

This rearrangement joins TRBV5-6 to TRBJ1-2; maybe TRBD1 (6 bases). Germline-derived CDR1 and CDR2 are SGHDT and YYEEEE. This CDR3 has 14 amino acids. The germline V and J ends were trimmed by 1 base and 8 bases, with 15 bases remaining between them. DNA for the CDR3: TGTGCCAGCAGCTTGCAGGGGCCCCTCGGGGGCTACACCTTC. Translating gives CASSLQGPLGGYTF.

This chain uses TRBV19 with TRBJ1-6; 8 bases map to TRBD1. Unmatched junction bases numbered 9, after V lost 6 bases and J lost 8 bases. Germline-derived CDR1 and CDR2 are LNHDA and SQIVND (reference sequence). This CDR3 is built from 15 residues. DNA for the CDR3: TGTGCCAGTAGATTGACAGGGGTAGGGTATTCACCCCTCCACTTT. Its protein product is CASRLTGVGYSPLHF.

V gene TRBV21-1 combines with J gene TRBJ2-2; TRBD1 reflects the table's D call only, with no check against the DNA. TRBV21-1 is a listed pseudogene. The CDR3 sequence is 18 residues long. The CDR3 sequence: CASSKYRRPPANTGELFF. Written as DNA, the CDR3 is TGTGCCAGCAGCAAATACCGCAGGCCCCCCGCGAACACCGGGGAGCTGTTTTTT.

The CDR3 sequence: CASSPSRGLSEPQHF. The CDR3 coding sequence is TGTGCCAGCAGTCCGAGCAGGGGGCTGAGCGAGCCCCAGCATTTT. The rearrangement links TRBV2 to TRBJ1-5; 8 nucleotides agree with TRBD1. CDR1 and CDR2 from the germline V gene are SNHLY and FYNNEI. This CDR3 is built from 15 residues. With V trimmed by 5 bases and J by 8 bases, 11 bases remained unmatched.

The gene calls are TRBV30 and TRBJ1-1; TRBD1 is a possible D gene (5 bases). This CDR3 is built from 14 residues. Germline V gives CDR1 GTSNPN, CDR2 SVGIG (reference sequence). Between the trimmed V and J ends, which lost 2 bases and 0 bases, there was a span of 10 bases. The CDR3 nucleotides are TGTGCCTGGAGTCACGGGGGAATGAACACTGAAGCTTTCTTT. Protein product: CAWSHGGMNTEAFF. The full variable domain, in which reference TRBV30 and TRBJ1-1 provide the parts outside the CDR3, is SQTIHQWPATLVQPVGSPLSLECTVEGTSNPNLYWYRQAAGRGLQLLFYSVGIGQISSEVPQNLSASRPQDRQFILSSKKLLLSDSGFYLCAWSHGGMNTEAFFGQGTRLTVV.

The chain couples TRBV6-1 to TRBJ2-1, with 13 bases identical to TRBD2. With 0 bases clipped from V and 9 bases from J, the junction kept 5 bases outside the gene matches. Germline CDR1 reads MNHNS; CDR2 reads SASEGT. The CDR3 is 16 amino acids. The DNA for the CDR3 is TGTGCCAGCAGTGAAGCCACTAGCGGGGGGGTGGGTGAGCAGTTCTTC. Translating gives CASSEATSGGVGEQFF.

V is TRBV30 and J is TRBJ2-7, with TRBD1 as a possible D gene (6 bases). The CDR3 consists of 13 residues. Between the trimmed V and J ends, which lost 3 bases and 2 bases, there was a span of 11 bases. Germline V gene sequence: CDR1 GTSNPN, CDR2 SVGIG (reference sequence). The DNA of the CDR3 is TGTGCCTGGAGCACAGGGTCACCCTACGAGCAGTACTTC. Its translation: CAWSTGSPYEQYF.